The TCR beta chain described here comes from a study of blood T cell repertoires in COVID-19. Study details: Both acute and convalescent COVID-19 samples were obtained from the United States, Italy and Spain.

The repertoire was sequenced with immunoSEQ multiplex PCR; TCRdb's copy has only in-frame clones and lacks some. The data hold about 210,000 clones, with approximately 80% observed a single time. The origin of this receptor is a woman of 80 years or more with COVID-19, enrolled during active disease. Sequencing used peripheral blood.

The DNA for the CDR3 is TGTGCCAGCAGTTCCGCCGGGACAGGGGGGTCGACTGAGCAGTTCTTC. It specifies CASSSAGTGGSTEQFF. The rearrangement links TRBV6-5 to TRBJ2-1; 11 bases are shared with TRBD1. From germline, CDR1 is MNHEY and CDR2 SVGAGI. The CDR3 is 16 amino acids. J was trimmed by 9 bases and V by 4 bases; bases with no gene match: 11.